The source of this T cell receptor (beta chain) is a study of blood T cell repertoires in COVID-19. Sequencing was performed with immunoSEQ multiplex PCR; in TCRdb, only in-frame clones are kept and a portion is missing. The data hold some 450,000 clones, with 80% to 90% observed a single time. With 7 bases removed from V and 7 bases from J, the gap between germline ends came to 12 bases. CDR3 length: 11 residues. Germline CDR1 and CDR2: SQVTM and ANQGSEA. It was during active infection that Seattle patients were enrolled and then longitudinally followed. Sequencing input: peripheral blood. This chain joins TRBV29-1 and TRBJ2-3, with D hard to call. The sequence derives from a man aged 18 to 30 with COVID-19, enrolled during active disease. DNA for the CDR3: TGCAGCGCCAGACTCACTAATACGCAGTATTTT. Translation: CSARLTNTQYF.